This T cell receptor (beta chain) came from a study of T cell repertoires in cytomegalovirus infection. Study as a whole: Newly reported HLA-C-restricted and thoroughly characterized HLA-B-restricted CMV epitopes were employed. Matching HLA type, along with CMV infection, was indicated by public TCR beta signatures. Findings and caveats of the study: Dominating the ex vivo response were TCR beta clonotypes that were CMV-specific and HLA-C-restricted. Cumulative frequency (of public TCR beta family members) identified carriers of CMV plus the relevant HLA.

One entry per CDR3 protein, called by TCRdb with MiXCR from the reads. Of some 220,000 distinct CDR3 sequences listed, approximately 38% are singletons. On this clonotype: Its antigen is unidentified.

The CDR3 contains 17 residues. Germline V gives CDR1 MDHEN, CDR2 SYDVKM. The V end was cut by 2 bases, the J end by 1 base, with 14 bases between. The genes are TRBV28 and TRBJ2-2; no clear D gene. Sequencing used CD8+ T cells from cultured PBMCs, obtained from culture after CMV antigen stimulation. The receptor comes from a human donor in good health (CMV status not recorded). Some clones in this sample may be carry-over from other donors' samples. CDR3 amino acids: CASSLTSLQENTGELFF. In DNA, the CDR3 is TGTGCCAGCAGTTTAACGAGTCTGCAGGAGAACACCGGGGAGCTGTTTTTT.